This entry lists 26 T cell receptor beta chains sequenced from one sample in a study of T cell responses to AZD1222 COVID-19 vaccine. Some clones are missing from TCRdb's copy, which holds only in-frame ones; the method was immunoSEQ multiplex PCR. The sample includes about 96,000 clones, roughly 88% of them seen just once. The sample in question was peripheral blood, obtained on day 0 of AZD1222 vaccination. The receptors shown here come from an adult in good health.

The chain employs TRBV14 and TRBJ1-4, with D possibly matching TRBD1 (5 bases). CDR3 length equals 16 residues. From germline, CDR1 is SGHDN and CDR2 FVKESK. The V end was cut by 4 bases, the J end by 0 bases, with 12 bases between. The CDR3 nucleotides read TGTGCCAGCAGCCCAGTCGGGGGAGCAACTAATGAAAAACTGTTTTTT. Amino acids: CASSPVGGATNEKLFF.

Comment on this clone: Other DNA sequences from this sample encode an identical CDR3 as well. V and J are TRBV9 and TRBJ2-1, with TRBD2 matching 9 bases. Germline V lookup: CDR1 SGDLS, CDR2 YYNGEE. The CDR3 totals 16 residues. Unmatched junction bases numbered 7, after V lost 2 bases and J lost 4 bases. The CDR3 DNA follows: TGTGCCAGCAGCGTCGCGGGAGGGCCATCGTACAATGAGCAGTTCTTC. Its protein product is CASSVAGGPSYNEQFF.

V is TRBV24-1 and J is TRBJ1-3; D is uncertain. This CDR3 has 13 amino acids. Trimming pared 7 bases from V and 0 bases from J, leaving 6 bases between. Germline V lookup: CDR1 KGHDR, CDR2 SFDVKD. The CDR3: CATRGSSGNTIYF. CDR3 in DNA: TGTGCCACCAGAGGCTCCTCTGGAAACACCATATATTTT.

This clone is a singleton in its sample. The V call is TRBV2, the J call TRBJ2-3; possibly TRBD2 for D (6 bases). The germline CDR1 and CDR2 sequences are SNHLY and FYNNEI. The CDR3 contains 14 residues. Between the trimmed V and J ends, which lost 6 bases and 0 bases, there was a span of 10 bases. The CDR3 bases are TGTGCCAGCAGAGCGGGTCCTAGCACAGATACGCAGTATTTT. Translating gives CASRAGPSTDTQYF.

DNA of the CDR3: TGTGCCAGCAGTGAGGGGGGCATGGACACTGAAGCTTTCTTT. Amino acid sequence: CASSEGGMDTEAFF. The rearrangement uses TRBV2 and TRBJ1-1; possible D gene TRBD1, 6 bases. Germline V CDR1 and CDR2: SNHLY, FYNNEI. The CDR3 loop spans 14 amino acids. The V end was cut by 3 bases, the J end by 3 bases, with 11 bases between.

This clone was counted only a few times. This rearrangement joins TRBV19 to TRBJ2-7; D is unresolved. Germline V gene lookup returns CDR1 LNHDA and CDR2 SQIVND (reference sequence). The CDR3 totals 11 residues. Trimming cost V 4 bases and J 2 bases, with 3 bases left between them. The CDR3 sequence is CASSSTYEQYF. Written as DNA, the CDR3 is TGTGCCAGTAGTAGCACCTACGAGCAGTACTTC.

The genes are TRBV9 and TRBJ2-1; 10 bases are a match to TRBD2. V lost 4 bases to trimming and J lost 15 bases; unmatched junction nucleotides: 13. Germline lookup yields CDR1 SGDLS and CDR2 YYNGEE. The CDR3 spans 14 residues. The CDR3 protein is CASSPGLAGEGWFF. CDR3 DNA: TGTGCCAGCAGCCCTGGTCTAGCGGGAGAGGGCTGGTTCTTC.

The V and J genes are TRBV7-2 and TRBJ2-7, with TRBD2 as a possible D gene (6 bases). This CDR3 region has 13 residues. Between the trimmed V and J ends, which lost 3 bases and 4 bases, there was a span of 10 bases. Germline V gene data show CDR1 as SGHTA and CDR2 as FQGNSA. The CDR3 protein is CASSFTSMYEQYF. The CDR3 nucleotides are TGTGCCAGCAGCTTTACTAGCATGTACGAGCAGTACTTC.

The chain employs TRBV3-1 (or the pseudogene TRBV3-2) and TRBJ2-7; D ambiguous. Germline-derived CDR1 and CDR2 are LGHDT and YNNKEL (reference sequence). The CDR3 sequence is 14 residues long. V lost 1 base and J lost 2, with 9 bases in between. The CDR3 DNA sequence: TGTGCCAGCAGCCAAGGTCTAGACGCCTACGAGCAGTACTTC. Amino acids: CASSQGLDAYEQYF.

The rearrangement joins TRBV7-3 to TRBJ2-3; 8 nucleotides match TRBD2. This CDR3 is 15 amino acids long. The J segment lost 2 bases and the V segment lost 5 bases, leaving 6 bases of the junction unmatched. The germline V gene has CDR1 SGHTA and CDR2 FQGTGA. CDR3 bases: TGTGCCAGCAGCCGTGGACTAGCCATCACAGATACGCAGTATTTT. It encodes CASSRGLAITDTQYF.

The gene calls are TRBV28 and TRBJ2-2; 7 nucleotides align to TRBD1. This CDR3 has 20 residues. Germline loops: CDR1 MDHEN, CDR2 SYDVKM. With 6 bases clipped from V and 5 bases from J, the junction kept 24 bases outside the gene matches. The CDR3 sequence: CASSSTTGPLPPLGTGELFF. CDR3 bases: TGTGCCAGCAGCTCCACGACAGGGCCGCTCCCGCCTTTGGGGACCGGGGAGCTGTTTTTT.

This chain's CDR3 is CASSPPKGDTEAFF. CDR3 in DNA: TGTGCCAGCTCACCACCGAAGGGTGACACTGAAGCTTTCTTT. The chain employs TRBV18 and TRBJ1-1; D is undetermined. This CDR3 region has 14 residues. Germline values: CDR1 KGHSH, CDR2 LQKENI. V was pared by 0 bases and J by 3 bases, with 8 bases between.

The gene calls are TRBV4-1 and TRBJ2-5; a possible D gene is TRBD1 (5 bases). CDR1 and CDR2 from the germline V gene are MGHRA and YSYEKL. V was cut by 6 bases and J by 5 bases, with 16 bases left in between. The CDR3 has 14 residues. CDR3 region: CASRGVGPWETQYF. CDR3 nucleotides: TGCGCCAGCAGGGGTGTGGGGCCCTGGGAGACCCAGTACTTC.

The CDR3 nucleotides read TGTGCCAGCTTCTCCGGCGGGAGTCCCACCGGGGAGCTGTTTTTT. Protein product: CASFSGGSPTGELFF. The chain carries TRBV28 and TRBJ2-2; TRBD2 matches at 7 bases. Trimming removed 8 bases from V and 4 bases from J; junction bases left unmatched: 10. Germline-derived CDR1 and CDR2 are MDHEN and SYDVKM. The CDR3 covers 15 residues.

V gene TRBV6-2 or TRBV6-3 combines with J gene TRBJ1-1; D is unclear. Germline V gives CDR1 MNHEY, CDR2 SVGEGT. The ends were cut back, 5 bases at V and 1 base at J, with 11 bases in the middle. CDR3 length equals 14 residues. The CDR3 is CASSRHGWNTEAFF. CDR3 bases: TGTGCCAGCAGTCGACACGGGTGGAACACTGAAGCTTTCTTT.

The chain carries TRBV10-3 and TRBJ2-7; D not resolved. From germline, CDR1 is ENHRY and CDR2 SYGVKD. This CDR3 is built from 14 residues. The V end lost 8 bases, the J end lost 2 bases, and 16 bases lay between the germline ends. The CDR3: CAIRSTEKTYEQYF. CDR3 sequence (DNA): TGTGCCATCCGATCGACGGAGAAAACCTACGAGCAGTACTTC.

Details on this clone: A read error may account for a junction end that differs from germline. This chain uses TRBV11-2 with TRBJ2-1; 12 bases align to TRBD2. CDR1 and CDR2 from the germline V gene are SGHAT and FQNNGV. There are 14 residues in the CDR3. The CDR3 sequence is CASRLGTSGNEQFF. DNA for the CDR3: TGTGCCAGCAGATTAGGGACTAGCGGGAATGAGCAGTTCTTC.

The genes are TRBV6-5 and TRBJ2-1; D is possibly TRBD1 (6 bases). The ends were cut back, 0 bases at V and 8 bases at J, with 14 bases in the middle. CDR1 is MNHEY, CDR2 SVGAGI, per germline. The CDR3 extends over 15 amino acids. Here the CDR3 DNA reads TGTGCCAGCAGTTACTCCGGGACACGGTGGGATGAGCAGTTCTTC. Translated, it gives CASSYSGTRWDEQFF.

CDR3 DNA sequence: TGTGCCAGCAGCCCCACTACCGCAGTCAGGAATGAGCAGTTCTTC. Translating it yields CASSPTTAVRNEQFF. The chain combines TRBV7-9 with TRBJ2-1; D remains unclear. With 5 bases removed from V and 7 bases from J, the gap between germline ends came to 18 bases. The CDR3 length is 15 residues. The germline V gene encodes CDR1 SEHNR and CDR2 FQNEAQ (reference sequence).

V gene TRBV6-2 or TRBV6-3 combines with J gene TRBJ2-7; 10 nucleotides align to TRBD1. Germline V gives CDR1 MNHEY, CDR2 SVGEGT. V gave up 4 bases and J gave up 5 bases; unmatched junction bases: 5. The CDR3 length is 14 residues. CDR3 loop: CASSWGTGDHEQYF. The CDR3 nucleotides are TGTGCCAGCAGTTGGGGGACAGGGGACCACGAGCAGTACTTC.

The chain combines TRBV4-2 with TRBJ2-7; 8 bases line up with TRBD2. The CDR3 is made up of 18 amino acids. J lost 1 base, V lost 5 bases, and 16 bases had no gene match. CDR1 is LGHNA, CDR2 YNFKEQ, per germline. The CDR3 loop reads CASSEGPAASGSSYEQYF. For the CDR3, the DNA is TGTGCCAGCAGCGAGGGACCGGCGGCTAGCGGGTCGTCCTACGAGCAGTACTTC.

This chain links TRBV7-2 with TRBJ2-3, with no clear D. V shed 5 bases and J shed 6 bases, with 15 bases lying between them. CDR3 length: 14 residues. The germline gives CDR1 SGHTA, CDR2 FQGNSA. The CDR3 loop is CASSTPFRPDTQYF. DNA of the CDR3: TGTGCCAGCAGCACCCCCTTTAGACCCGATACGCAGTATTTT.

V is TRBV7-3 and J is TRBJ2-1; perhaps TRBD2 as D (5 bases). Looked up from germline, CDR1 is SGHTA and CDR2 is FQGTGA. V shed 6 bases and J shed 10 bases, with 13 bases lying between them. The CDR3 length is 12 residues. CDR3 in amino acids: CASSLSPGEQFF. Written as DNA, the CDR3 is TGTGCCAGCAGTCTAAGCCCGGGGGAGCAGTTCTTC.

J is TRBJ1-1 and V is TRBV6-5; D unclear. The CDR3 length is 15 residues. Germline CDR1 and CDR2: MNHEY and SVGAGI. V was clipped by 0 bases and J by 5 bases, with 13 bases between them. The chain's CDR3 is CASSYSITLGTEAFF. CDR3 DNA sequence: TGTGCCAGCAGTTACTCAATAACTTTAGGGACTGAAGCTTTCTTT.

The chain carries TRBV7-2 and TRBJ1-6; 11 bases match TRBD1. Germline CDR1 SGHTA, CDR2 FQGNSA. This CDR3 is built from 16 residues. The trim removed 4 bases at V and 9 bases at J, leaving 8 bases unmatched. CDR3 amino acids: CASSSGQGAHSSPLHF. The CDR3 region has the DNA TGTGCCAGCAGCTCAGGACAGGGGGCGCATAGTTCACCCCTCCACTTT.

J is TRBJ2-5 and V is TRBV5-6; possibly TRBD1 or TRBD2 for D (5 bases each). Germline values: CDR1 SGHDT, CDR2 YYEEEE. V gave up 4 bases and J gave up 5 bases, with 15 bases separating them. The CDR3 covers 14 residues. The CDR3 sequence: CASSLDTWGETQYF. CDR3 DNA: TGTGCCAGCAGCCTGGACACCTGGGGGGAGACCCAGTACTTC.